This entry describes one T cell receptor beta chain. This entry comes from a study of blood T cell repertoires in COVID-19. Study in general: Sites in the United States, Italy and Spain provided acute and convalescent COVID-19 samples. PBMCs, B-cell-depleted T cells, or T cells were the source of the cDNA or gDNA that made up the material.

Original processing notes: Reference gene primers were amplified, and this amplification served to estimate nucleated cell counts. Here immunoSEQ multiplex PCR was the method, and the copy in TCRdb shows in-frame clones only, minus some. V, J and clone size are those of that table, while D and trimming were read from the DNA. This table has roughly 110,000 clones, roughly four fifths appearing once. Germline values: CDR1 SGHRS, CDR2 YFSETQ. This CDR3 is 15 amino acids long. The junction had 9 bases not matched to a gene; V was cut back by 3 bases and J by 4 bases. The genes are TRBV5-1 and TRBJ1-2; 7 nucleotides line up with TRBD1. The receptor comes from a woman aged 60-70 years with acute or convalescent COVID-19. Sequencing was carried out using peripheral blood. CDR3 DNA: TGCGCCAGCAGCTCAGGGACAGCACTAAGCTATGGCTACACCTTC. Protein sequence: CASSSGTALSYGYTF.